The clone carrying this T cell receptor (beta chain) was counted between two and nine times. Its matching antigen is unknown. The CDR3 is 14 residues long. The V gene end was trimmed by 3 bases and the J gene end by 7 bases; junction bases not matched to a gene: 2. Germline loops: CDR1 MDHEN, CDR2 SYDVKM. The data belong to a study of beta chain features in type 1 diabetes. Expressed TCRB transcripts were sequenced because the entire RNA isolate underwent reverse transcription. Approximately 3.6 million reads per sample were averaged for naive, central memory and regulatory samples. Clones were sequenced by immunoSEQ multiplex PCR, and TCRdb holds only the in-frame ones, with some missing. In the table there are 300,000 or so clones, roughly 14% of which are singletons. General observations from the study: Shortening of TCRB CDR3s, moderate but significant, appeared in all four CD4+ subsets of Type 1 diabetes patients.

Material: naive CD4+ T cells from blood. The chain carries TRBV28 and TRBJ2-7; 14 nucleotides agree with TRBD2. This TCR was recovered from a woman aged 18 to 35 with type 1 diabetes. The CDR3 sequence is CASSLTSGRVEQYF. DNA for the CDR3: TGTGCCAGCAGTTTGACTAGCGGGAGGGTAGAGCAGTACTTC.